This TCR beta chain originates from a study of CD8 T cells in Susac syndrome. CD8+ and CD4+ T cells circulating in blood were sequenced for TCR beta. Those who served as multiple sclerosis controls were treatment-naive patients with stable or active relapsing-remitting disease. FACS was used to enrich TEMRA cells, whereas the CD8+ and CD4+ T cells were obtained by negative isolation. Random hexamers were used to reverse transcribe the RNA input (about 0.5 to 1 ug). TCR beta CDR3 was amplified by immunoSEQ multiplex PCR. This amplification extended across 54 Vbeta and 13 Jbeta segments. A single record per CDR3 protein comes from TCRdb applying MiXCR to the immunoSEQ multiplex PCR reads. The sample holds approximately 76,000 distinct CDR3 sequences, less than 95% seen once. The CDR3 contains 16 residues. V gave up 0 bases and J gave up 0 bases; unmatched junction bases: 2. Germline CDR1 reads SNHLY; CDR2 reads FYNNEI.

This receptor was identified in a human donor with multiple sclerosis. The V gene is TRBV2, the J gene TRBJ2-1; 7 positions agree with TRBD1. Material: CD8+ T cells from PBMCs. The CDR3 nucleotides are TGTGCCAGCAGTGAAGCTGGGGACAGCTCCTACAATGAGCAGTTCTTC. Protein: CASSEAGDSSYNEQFF.